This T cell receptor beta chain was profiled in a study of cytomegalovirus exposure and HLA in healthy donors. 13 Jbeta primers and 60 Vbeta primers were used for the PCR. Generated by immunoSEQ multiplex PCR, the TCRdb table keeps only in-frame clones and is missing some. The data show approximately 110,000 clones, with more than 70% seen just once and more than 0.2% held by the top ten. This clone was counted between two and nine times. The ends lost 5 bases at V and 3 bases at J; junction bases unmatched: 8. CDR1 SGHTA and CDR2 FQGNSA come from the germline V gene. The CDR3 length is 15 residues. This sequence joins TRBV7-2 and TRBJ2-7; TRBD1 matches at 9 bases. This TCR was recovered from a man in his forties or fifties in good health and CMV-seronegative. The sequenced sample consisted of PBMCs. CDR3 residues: CASSPGTGGSYEQYF. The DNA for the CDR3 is TGTGCCAGCAGCCCCGGTACAGGGGGCAGCTACGAGCAGTACTTC. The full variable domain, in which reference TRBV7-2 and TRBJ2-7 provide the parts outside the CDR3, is GAGVSQSPSNKVTEKGKDVELRCDPISGHTALYWYRQSLGQGLEFLIYFQGNSAPDKSGLPSDRFSAERTGGSVSTLTIQRTQQEDSAVYLCASSPGTGGSYEQYFGPGTRLTVT.